This TCR beta chain was profiled in a study of T cell repertoires in cytomegalovirus infection. Looking at the study overall: Public signatures in TCR beta pointed to CMV infection and matching HLA type. Findings and caveats of the study: CMV-specific HLA-C-restricted TCR beta clonotypes dominated the ex vivo response.

The germline gives CDR1 SGHTA, CDR2 FQGTGA. V was pared by 5 bases and J by 3 bases, with 15 bases between. The length of the CDR3 is 15 residues. TCRdb passed the reads through MiXCR, listing each CDR3 protein once. In the table there are 800,000 to 950,000 distinct CDR3 sequences, 32% of which are singletons. With regard to this clonotype: Its cognate antigen is unknown.

Material: cultured CD8+ T cells from PBMCs, obtained from culture after CMV antigen stimulation. This TCR derives from a human donor in good health (CMV status not recorded). Some clones in this sample may be carry-over from other donors' samples. This rearrangement joins TRBV7-3 to TRBJ2-3, with D perhaps TRBD2 (5 bases). CDR3 sequence (DNA): TGTGCCAGCAGCCCCCGTTTGGGCGGGACAGATACGCAGTATTTT. This encodes CASSPRLGGTDTQYF.